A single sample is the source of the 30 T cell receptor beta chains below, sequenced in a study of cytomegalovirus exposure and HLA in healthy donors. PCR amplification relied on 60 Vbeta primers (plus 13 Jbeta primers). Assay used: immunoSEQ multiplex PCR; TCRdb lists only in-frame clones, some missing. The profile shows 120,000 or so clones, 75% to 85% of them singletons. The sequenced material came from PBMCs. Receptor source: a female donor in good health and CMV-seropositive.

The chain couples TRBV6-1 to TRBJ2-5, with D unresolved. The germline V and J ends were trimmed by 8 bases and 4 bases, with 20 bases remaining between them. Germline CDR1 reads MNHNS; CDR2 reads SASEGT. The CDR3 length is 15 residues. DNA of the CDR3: TGTGCCAGCCCGAAGATCGGAGTGGGTCGAGAGACCCAGTACTTC. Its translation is CASPKIGVGRETQYF.

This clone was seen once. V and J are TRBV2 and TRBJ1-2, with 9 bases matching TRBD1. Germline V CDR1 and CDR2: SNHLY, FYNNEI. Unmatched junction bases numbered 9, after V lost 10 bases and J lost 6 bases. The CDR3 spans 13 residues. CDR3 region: CATLTGGRDGYTF. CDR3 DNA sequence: TGTGCCACCCTGACAGGGGGTAGGGATGGCTACACCTTC.

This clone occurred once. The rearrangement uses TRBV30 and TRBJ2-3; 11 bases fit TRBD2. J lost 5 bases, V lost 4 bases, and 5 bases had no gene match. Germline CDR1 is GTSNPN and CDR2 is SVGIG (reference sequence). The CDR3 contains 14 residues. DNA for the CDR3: TGTGCCTGGACTAGCGGGGGGCGGGTAGATACGCAGTATTTT. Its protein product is CAWTSGGRVDTQYF.

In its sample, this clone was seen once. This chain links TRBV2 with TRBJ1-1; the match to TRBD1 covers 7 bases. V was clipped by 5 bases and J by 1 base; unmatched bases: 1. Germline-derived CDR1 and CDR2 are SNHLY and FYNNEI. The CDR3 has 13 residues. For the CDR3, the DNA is TGTGCCAGCAGTCGGGACAGGAACACTGAAGCTTTCTTT. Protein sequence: CASSRDRNTEAFF.

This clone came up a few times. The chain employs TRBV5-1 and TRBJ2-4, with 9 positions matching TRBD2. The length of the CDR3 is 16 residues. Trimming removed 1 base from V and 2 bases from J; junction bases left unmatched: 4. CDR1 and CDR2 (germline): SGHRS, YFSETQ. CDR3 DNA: TGCGCCAGCAGCTTGAGTAGCGGGGGTTCCAAAAACATTCAGTACTTC. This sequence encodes CASSLSSGGSKNIQYF. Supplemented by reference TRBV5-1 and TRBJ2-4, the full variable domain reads KAGVTQTPRYLIKTRGQQVTLSCSPISGHRSVSWYQQTPGQGLQFLFEYFSETQRNKGNFPGRFSGRQFSNSRSEMNVSTLELGDSALYLCASSLSSGGSKNIQYFGAGTRLSVL.

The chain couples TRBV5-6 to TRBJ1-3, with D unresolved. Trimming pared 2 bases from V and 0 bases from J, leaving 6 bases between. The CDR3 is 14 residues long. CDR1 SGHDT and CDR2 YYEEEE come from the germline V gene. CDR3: CASSLSLSGNTIYF. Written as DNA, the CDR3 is TGTGCCAGCAGCTTAAGCCTCTCTGGAAACACCATATATTTT. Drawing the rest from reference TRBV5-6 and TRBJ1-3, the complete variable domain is DAGVTQSPTHLIKTRGQQVTLRCSPKSGHDTVSWYQQALGQGPQFIFQYYEEEERQRGNFPDRFSGHQFPNYSSELNVNALLLGDSALYLCASSLSLSGNTIYFGEGSWLTVV.

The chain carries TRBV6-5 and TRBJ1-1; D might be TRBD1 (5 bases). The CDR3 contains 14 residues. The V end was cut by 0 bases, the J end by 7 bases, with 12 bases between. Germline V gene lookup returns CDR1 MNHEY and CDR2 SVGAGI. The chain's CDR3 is CASSYSIPTVEAFF. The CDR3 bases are TGTGCCAGCAGTTACTCAATCCCGACAGTTGAAGCTTTCTTT.

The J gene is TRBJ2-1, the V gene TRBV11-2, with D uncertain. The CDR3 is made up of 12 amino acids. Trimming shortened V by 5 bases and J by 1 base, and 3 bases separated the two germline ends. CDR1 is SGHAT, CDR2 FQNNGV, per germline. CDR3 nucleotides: TGTGCCAGCAGCCCATCCTACAATGAGCAGTTCTTC. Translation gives CASSPSYNEQFF. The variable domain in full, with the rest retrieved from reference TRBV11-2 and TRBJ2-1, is EAGVAQSPRYKIIEKRQSVAFWCNPISGHATLYWYQQILGQGPKLLIQFQNNGVVDDSQLPKDRFSAERLKGVDSTLKIQPAKLEDSAVYLCASSPSYNEQFFGPGTRLTVL.

CDR3 protein: CASSLQGDTEAFF. The CDR3 coding sequence is TGTGCCAGCAGCTTACAAGGAGACACTGAAGCTTTCTTT. The chain carries TRBV11-2 and TRBJ1-1; no clear D. The CDR3 totals 13 residues. The germline V gene has CDR1 SGHAT and CDR2 FQNNGV. V was pared by 2 bases and J by 3 bases, with 7 bases between.

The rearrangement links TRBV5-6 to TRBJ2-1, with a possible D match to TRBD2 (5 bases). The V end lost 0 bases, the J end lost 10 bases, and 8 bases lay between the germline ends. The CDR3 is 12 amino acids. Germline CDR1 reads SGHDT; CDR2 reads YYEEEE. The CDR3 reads CASSLGGAEQFF. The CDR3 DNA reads TGTGCCAGCAGCTTGGGGGGAGCCGAGCAGTTCTTC.

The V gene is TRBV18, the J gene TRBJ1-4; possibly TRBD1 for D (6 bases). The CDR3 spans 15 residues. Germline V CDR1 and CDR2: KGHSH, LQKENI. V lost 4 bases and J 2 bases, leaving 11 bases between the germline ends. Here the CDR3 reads CASSRNRVTNEKLFF. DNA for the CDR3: TGTGCCAGCTCACGAAACAGGGTGACTAATGAAAAACTGTTTTTT.

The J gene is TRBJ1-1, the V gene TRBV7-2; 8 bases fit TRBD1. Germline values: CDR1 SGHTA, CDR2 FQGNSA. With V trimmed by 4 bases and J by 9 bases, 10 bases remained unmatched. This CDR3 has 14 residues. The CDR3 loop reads CASSSRGQGQQAFF. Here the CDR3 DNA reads TGTGCCAGCAGCTCGCGTGGACAGGGTCAGCAAGCTTTCTTT. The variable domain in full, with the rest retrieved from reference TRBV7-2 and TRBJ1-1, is GAGVSQSPSNKVTEKGKDVELRCDPISGHTALYWYRQSLGQGLEFLIYFQGNSAPDKSGLPSDRFSAERTGGSVSTLTIQRTQQEDSAVYLCASSSRGQGQQAFFGQGTRLTVV.

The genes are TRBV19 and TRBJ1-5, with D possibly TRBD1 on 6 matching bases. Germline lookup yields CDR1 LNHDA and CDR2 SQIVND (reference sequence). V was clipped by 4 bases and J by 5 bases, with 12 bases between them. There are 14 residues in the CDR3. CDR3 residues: CASSKTGQYQPQHF. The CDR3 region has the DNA TGTGCCAGTAGTAAGACAGGTCAATATCAGCCCCAGCATTTT.

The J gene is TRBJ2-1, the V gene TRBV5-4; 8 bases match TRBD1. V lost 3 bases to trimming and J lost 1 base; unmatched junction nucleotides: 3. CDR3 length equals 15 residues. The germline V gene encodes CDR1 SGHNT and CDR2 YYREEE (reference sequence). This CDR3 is CASSSQGASYNEQFF. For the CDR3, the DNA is TGTGCCAGCAGCTCCCAGGGGGCGTCCTACAATGAGCAGTTCTTC.

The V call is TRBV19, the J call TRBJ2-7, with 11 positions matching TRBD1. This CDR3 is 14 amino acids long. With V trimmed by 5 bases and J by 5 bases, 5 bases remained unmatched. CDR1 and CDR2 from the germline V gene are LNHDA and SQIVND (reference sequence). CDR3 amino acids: CASSAGQGGHEQYF. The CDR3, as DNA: TGTGCCAGTAGTGCGGGACAGGGGGGCCACGAGCAGTACTTC.

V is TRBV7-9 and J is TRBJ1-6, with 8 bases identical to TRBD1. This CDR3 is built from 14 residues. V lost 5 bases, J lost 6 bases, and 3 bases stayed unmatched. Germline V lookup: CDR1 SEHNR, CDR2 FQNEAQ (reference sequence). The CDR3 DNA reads TGTGCCAGCAGCCCAGGACAGGGTAATTCACCCCTCCACTTT. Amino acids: CASSPGQGNSPLHF.

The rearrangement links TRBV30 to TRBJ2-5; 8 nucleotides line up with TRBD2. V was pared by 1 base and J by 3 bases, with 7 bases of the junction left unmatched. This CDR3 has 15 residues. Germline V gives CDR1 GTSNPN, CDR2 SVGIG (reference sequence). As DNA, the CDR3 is TGTGCCTGGAGTGCGGGGGGGCGGATTAAAGAGACCCAGTACTTC. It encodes CAWSAGGRIKETQYF. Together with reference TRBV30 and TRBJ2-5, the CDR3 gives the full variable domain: SQTIHQWPATLVQPVGSPLSLECTVEGTSNPNLYWYRQAAGRGLQLLFYSVGIGQISSEVPQNLSASRPQDRQFILSSKKLLLSDSGFYLCAWSAGGRIKETQYFGPGTRLLVL.

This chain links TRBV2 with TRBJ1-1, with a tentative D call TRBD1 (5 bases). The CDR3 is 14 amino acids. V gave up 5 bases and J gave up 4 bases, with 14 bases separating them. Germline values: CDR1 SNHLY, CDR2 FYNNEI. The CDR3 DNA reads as TGTGCCAGCAGTTTCCACGGCCAGGGCACTGAAGCTTTCTTT. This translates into CASSFHGQGTEAFF. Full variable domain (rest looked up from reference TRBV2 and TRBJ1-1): EPEVTQTPSHQVTQMGQEVILRCVPISNHLYFYWYRQILGQKVEFLVSFYNNEISEKSEIFDDQFSVERPDGSNFTLKIRSTKLEDSAMYFCASSFHGQGTEAFFGQGTRLTVV.

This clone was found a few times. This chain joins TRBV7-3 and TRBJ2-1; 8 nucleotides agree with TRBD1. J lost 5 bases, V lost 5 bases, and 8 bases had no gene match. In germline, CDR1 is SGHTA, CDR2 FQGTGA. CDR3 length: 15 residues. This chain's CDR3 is CASSPGGGNNNEQFF. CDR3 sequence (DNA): TGTGCCAGCAGCCCAGGGGGCGGGAATAACAATGAGCAGTTCTTC.

CDR3 sequence reads: CASSSWTGSEDYGYTF. CDR3 nucleotides: TGTGCCAGCAGTTCCTGGACAGGGAGTGAAGACTATGGCTACACCTTC. The chain has TRBV6-5 and TRBJ1-2; 8 bases agree with TRBD1. Trimming cost V 4 bases and J 3 bases; bases outside gene matches: 10. CDR1 and CDR2 from the germline V gene are MNHEY and SVGAGI. The CDR3 covers 16 residues.

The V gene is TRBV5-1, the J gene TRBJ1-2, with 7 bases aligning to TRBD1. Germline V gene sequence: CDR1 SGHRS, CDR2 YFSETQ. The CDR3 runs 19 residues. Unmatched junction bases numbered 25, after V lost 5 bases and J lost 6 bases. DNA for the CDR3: TGCGCCAGCAGACCGACAGGGCAAACCTCCCCCAGAGCATCGGATGGCTACACCTTC. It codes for CASRPTGQTSPRASDGYTF.

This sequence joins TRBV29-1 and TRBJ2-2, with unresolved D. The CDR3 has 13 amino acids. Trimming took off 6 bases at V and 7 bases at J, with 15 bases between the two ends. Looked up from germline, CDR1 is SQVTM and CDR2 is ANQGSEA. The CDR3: CSVTQATVGELFF. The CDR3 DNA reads TGCAGCGTAACCCAAGCGACGGTCGGGGAGCTGTTTTTT.

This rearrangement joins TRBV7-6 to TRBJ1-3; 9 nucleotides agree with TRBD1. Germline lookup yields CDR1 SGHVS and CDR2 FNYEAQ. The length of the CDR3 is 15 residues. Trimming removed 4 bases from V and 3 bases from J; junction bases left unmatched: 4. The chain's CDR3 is CASSSDRGNGNTIYF. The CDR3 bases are TGTGCCAGCAGCTCCGACAGGGGGAATGGAAACACCATATATTTT.

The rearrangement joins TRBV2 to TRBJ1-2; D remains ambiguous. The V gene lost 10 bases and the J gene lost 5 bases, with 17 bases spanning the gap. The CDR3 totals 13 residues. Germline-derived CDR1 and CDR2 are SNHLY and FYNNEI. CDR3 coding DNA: TGTGCCACCCAGAGGACTGAAAGATATGGCTACACCTTC. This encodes CATQRTERYGYTF.

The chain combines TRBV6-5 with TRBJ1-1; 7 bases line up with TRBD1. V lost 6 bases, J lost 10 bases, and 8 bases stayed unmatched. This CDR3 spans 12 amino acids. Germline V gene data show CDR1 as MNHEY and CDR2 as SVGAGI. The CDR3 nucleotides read TGTGCCAGCAGCCCAGGGGGTGGGGGAGCTTTCTTT. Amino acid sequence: CASSPGGGGAFF.

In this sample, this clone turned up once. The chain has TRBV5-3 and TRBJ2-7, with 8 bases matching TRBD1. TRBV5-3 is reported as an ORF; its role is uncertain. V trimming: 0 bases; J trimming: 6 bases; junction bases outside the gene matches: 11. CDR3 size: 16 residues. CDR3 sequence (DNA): TGTGCCAGAAGCTTGGGGACAGGGAATCTCAGGGGCGAGCAGTACTTC. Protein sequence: CARSLGTGNLRGEQYF.

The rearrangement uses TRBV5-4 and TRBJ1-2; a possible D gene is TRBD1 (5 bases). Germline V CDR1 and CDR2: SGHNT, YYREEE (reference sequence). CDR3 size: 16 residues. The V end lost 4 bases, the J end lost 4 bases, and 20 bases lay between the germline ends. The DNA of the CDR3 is TGTGCCAGCAGCAAATCGCAGGGAGGGGAGTCCTATGGCTACACCTTC. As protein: CASSKSQGGESYGYTF.

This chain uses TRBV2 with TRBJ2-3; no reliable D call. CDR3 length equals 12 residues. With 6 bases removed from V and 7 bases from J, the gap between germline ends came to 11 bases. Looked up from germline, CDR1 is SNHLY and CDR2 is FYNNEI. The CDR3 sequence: CASRLAEYTQYF. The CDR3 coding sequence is TGTGCCAGCAGGTTAGCAGAATATACGCAGTATTTT.

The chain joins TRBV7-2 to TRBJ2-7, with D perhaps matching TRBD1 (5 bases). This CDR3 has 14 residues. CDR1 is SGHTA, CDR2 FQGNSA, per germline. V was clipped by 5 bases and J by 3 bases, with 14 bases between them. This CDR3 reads CASSEGVGLYEQYF. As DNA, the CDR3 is TGTGCCAGCAGCGAAGGGGTAGGCCTCTACGAGCAGTACTTC.

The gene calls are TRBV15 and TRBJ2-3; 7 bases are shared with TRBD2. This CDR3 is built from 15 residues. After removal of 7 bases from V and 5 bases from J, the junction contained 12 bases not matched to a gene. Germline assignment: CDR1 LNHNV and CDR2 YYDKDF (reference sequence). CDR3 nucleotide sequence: TGTGCCACCACCCCCCGGTCTAGCGGCGAAGATACGCAGTATTTT. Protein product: CATTPRSSGEDTQYF.